A selection of T cell receptor beta chains follows, all from one sample in a study of CD8+ T cells in alopecia areata. Profiled with immunoSEQ multiplex PCR; TCRdb holds only in-frame clones, not every one. The table lists about 91,000 clones, around 44% of them singletons, with 0.75% to 0.8% in the top ten. The sequenced sample consisted of CD4+ T cells sorted from blood. The receptors were sampled from a human donor with alopecia areata. Both conserved end residues are part of each CDR3. D genes are given only for firm matches. Size is stated for part of the rows, as once, few or many counts, or as a class when the clone is expanded.

V gene: TRBV29-1
clone size: -
D gene: -
J gene: TRBJ1-2
CDR3 DNA: TGCAGCGTTGAGGGCGGCTACACCTTC
CDR3 protein: CSVEGGYTF

V gene: TRBV20-1
clone size: -
D gene: -
J gene: TRBJ1-1
CDR3 DNA: TGCAGCGCTAGAGGGAACACTGAAGCTTTCTTT
CDR3 protein: CSARGNTEAFF

V gene: TRBV5-1
clone size: -
D gene: -
J gene: TRBJ2-3
CDR3 DNA: TGCGCCAGCAGCTTCGGGAACCGAGGACGGAGCACAGATACGCAGTATTTT
CDR3 protein: CASSFGNRGRSTDTQYF

V gene: TRBV30
clone size: -
D gene: -
J gene: TRBJ2-6
CDR3 DNA: TGTGCCTGGAGTAAGGACCTTTCTGGGGCCAACGTCCTGACTTTC
CDR3 protein: CAWSKDLSGANVLTF

V gene: TRBV2
clone size: few
D gene: -
J gene: TRBJ2-7
CDR3 DNA: TGTGCCAGCAGTGCCGGGACCATCTACGAGCAGTACTTC
CDR3 protein: CASSAGTIYEQYF

V gene: TRBV27
clone size: -
D gene: -
J gene: TRBJ2-1
CDR3 DNA: TGTGCCAGCAGTTTATCGACTCGGTGGAGTGAGCAGTTCTTC
CDR3 protein: CASSLSTRWSEQFF

V gene: TRBV6-5
clone size: -
D gene: -
J gene: TRBJ1-1
CDR3 DNA: TGTGCCAGCAGTTTGTCGGGGCGGGAAGCTTTCTTT
CDR3 protein: CASSLSGREAFF

V gene: TRBV29-1
clone size: -
D gene: -
J gene: TRBJ1-2
CDR3 DNA: TGCAGCGTTGTGGGGGACCGACGACCTTTCGGCTACACCTTC
CDR3 protein: CSVVGDRRPFGYTF

V gene: TRBV29-1
clone size: few
D gene: TRBD1
J gene: TRBJ2-7
CDR3 DNA: TGCAGCGCCGGGGACAGATCCTACGAGCAGTACTTC
CDR3 protein: CSAGDRSYEQYF

V gene: TRBV6-6
clone size: -
D gene: TRBD1
J gene: TRBJ1-4
CDR3 DNA: TGTGCCAGCAGGAAAGACAGGGATGAAAAACTGTTTTTT
CDR3 protein: CASRKDRDEKLFF

V gene: TRBV18
clone size: few
D gene: TRBD1
J gene: TRBJ2-1
CDR3 DNA: TGTGCCAGCTCACCCCAGGGACAGAATAACAATGAGCAGTTCTTC
CDR3 protein: CASSPQGQNNNEQFF

V gene: TRBV30
clone size: once
D gene: -
J gene: TRBJ1-2
CDR3 DNA: TGTGCCTGGAGTTGGTCGAGGGGAGGAGGCTACACCTTC
CDR3 protein: CAWSWSRGGGYTF

V gene: TRBV30
clone size: -
D gene: -
J gene: TRBJ2-7
CDR3 DNA: TGTGCCTGGATCAGACCGGGGACCACATACGAGCAGTACTTC
CDR3 protein: CAWIRPGTTYEQYF

V gene: TRBV30
clone size: -
D gene: -
J gene: TRBJ1-5
CDR3 DNA: TGTGCCTGGAGTGCCGGGGCTCAGCCCCAGCATTTT
CDR3 protein: CAWSAGAQPQHF

V gene: TRBV29-1
clone size: -
D gene: -
J gene: TRBJ2-3
CDR3 DNA: TGCAGCGTTGAAAACCCGGACCGGGACGTCACAGATACGCAGTATTTT
CDR3 protein: CSVENPDRDVTDTQYF

V gene: TRBV12-2
clone size: few
D gene: -
J gene: TRBJ2-5
CDR3 DNA: TGTGCAAGTCGCCCTCAAGGCTACCTCCGGGGGCCCCGAGGGACCCAGTACTTC
CDR3 protein: CASRPQGYLRGPRGTQYF

V gene: TRBV4-2
clone size: once
D gene: -
J gene: TRBJ1-1
CDR3 DNA: TGTGCCAGCAGCCAAGATGCAGGGGTAGGAACTGAAGCTTTCTTT
CDR3 protein: CASSQDAGVGTEAFF

V gene: TRBV29-1
clone size: -
D gene: TRBD1
J gene: TRBJ2-5
CDR3 DNA: TGCAGCGTCAGGGGGCGCGTCCAAGAGACCCAGTACTTC
CDR3 protein: CSVRGRVQETQYF

V gene: TRBV2
clone size: few
D gene: -
J gene: TRBJ2-7
CDR3 DNA: TGTGCCAGCTCTGCGATGGGCTCCTCCTACGAGCAGTACTTC
CDR3 protein: CASSAMGSSYEQYF

V gene: TRBV23-1
clone size: few
D gene: -
J gene: TRBJ1-3
CDR3 DNA: TGCGCCAGCCAGCCCCCTCGGGGAAGCTCTGGAAACACCATATATTTT
CDR3 protein: CASQPPRGSSGNTIYF

V gene: TRBV9
clone size: -
D gene: -
J gene: TRBJ1-6
CDR3 DNA: TGTGCCAGCAGCGAAAAAGGCTGGTATAATTCACCCCTCCACTTT
CDR3 protein: CASSEKGWYNSPLHF

V gene: TRBV30
clone size: -
D gene: TRBD1
J gene: TRBJ2-2
CDR3 DNA: TGTGCCTGTAAGACAGGGTACACCGGGGAGCTGTTTTTT
CDR3 protein: CACKTGYTGELFF

V gene: TRBV11-2
clone size: few
D gene: -
J gene: TRBJ2-1
CDR3 DNA: TGTGCCAGCAGCCGCTCGGGGTCCGAGGGTGAGCAGTTCTTC
CDR3 protein: CASSRSGSEGEQFF

V gene: TRBV6-5
clone size: -
D gene: -
J gene: TRBJ1-2
CDR3 DNA: TGTGCCAGCCAAGGACAGAACTATGGCTACACCTTC
CDR3 protein: CASQGQNYGYTF

V gene: TRBV12-5
clone size: -
D gene: -
J gene: TRBJ2-4
CDR3 DNA: TGTGCTAGTGGCTCCGGTAACTGGGCGCTGGGCATTCAGTACTTC
CDR3 protein: CASGSGNWALGIQYF

V gene: TRBV5-6
clone size: -
D gene: TRBD1
J gene: TRBJ1-1
CDR3 DNA: TGTGCCAGCAGCTTGGATGTGACAGGGGCGTCTGAAGCTTTCTTT
CDR3 protein: CASSLDVTGASEAFF

V gene: TRBV7-8
clone size: -
D gene: -
J gene: TRBJ2-1
CDR3 DNA: TGTGCCAGCAGCCCAGCTGGCCAGGTTGGACAGTTCTTC
CDR3 protein: CASSPAGQVGQFF

V gene: TRBV29-1
clone size: once
D gene: -
J gene: TRBJ1-4
CDR3 DNA: TGCAGCGTGGGAAGGCAGGGTGAAAAACTGTTTTTT
CDR3 protein: CSVGRQGEKLFF

V gene: TRBV2
clone size: few
D gene: TRBD1
J gene: TRBJ2-5
CDR3 DNA: TGTGCCACCAGGGACAGGGGTGTGTCGGAGACCCAGTACTTC
CDR3 protein: CATRDRGVSETQYF

V gene: TRBV11-2
clone size: -
D gene: -
J gene: TRBJ2-7
CDR3 DNA: TGTGCCAGCAGTCAAGATCCCGGGACATCAGGCGAGCAGTACTTC
CDR3 protein: CASSQDPGTSGEQYF

V gene: TRBV6-5
clone size: few
D gene: TRBD1
J gene: TRBJ2-5
CDR3 DNA: TGTGCCAGCAGGACAGGGATAGAGACCCAGTACTTC
CDR3 protein: CASRTGIETQYF

V gene: TRBV29-1
clone size: once
D gene: -
J gene: TRBJ1-2
CDR3 DNA: TGCAGCGTTGGGGATAACAGAGCTGGGGGCTACACCTTC
CDR3 protein: CSVGDNRAGGYTF

V gene: TRBV29-1
clone size: -
D gene: -
J gene: TRBJ1-5
CDR3 DNA: TGCAGCGTGCAGGGACATAGCAATCAGCCCCAGCATTTT
CDR3 protein: CSVQGHSNQPQHF

V gene: TRBV30
clone size: few
D gene: -
J gene: TRBJ1-5
CDR3 DNA: TGTGCCTGGAGTGATCGGGGTGGGACGGCAGGTCCGTCTCAGCCCCAGCATTTT
CDR3 protein: CAWSDRGGTAGPSQPQHF

V gene: TRBV28
clone size: few
D gene: -
J gene: TRBJ2-6
CDR3 DNA: TGTGCCAGCAGAGTACCGGCTGGGGCCAACGTCCTGACTTTC
CDR3 protein: CASRVPAGANVLTF

V gene: TRBV30
clone size: few
D gene: -
J gene: TRBJ1-1
CDR3 DNA: TGTGCCTGGAGACACACATCAGGGTTCAGGACTTTCTTT
CDR3 protein: CAWRHTSGFRTFF

V gene: TRBV23-1
clone size: -
D gene: -
J gene: TRBJ2-7
CDR3 DNA: TGCGCCAGCAGTCAATCGAGTCTTCGGGGTGAGGACGAGCAGTACTTC
CDR3 protein: CASSQSSLRGEDEQYF

V gene: TRBV29-1
clone size: -
D gene: -
J gene: TRBJ1-5
CDR3 DNA: TGCAGCGTCGCTGGGGAAGGGGACCGGCCCCAGCATTTT
CDR3 protein: CSVAGEGDRPQHF

V gene: TRBV5-1
clone size: few
D gene: -
J gene: TRBJ2-6
CDR3 DNA: TGCGCCAGCACACCGGGACAAACTATCTCTGGGGCCAACGTCCTGACTTTC
CDR3 protein: CASTPGQTISGANVLTF

V gene: TRBV5-1
clone size: -
D gene: -
J gene: TRBJ1-5
CDR3 DNA: TGCGCCAGCAGCTTGGGCACAGGATATCAGCCCCAGCATTTT
CDR3 protein: CASSLGTGYQPQHF

V gene: TRBV2
clone size: once
D gene: -
J gene: TRBJ1-1
CDR3 DNA: TGTGCCAGCAGAAAGGAGGGCACTGAAGCTTTCTTT
CDR3 protein: CASRKEGTEAFF

V gene: TRBV5-1
clone size: -
D gene: -
J gene: TRBJ2-2
CDR3 DNA: TGCGCCAGCAGCTCGGCAGTTCGTATTAACACCGGGGAGCTGTTTTTT
CDR3 protein: CASSSAVRINTGELFF

V gene: TRBV28
clone size: few
D gene: TRBD1
J gene: TRBJ1-1
CDR3 DNA: TGTGCCAGCAGTGGGGACAGTTCTGTCACTGAAGCTTTCTTT
CDR3 protein: CASSGDSSVTEAFF

V gene: TRBV7-9
clone size: -
D gene: -
J gene: TRBJ1-2
CDR3 DNA: TGTGCCAGCAGCTTATATCGGCGGGTAGGAGAAGGCTACACCTTC
CDR3 protein: CASSLYRRVGEGYTF

V gene: TRBV30
clone size: -
D gene: -
J gene: TRBJ1-2
CDR3 DNA: TGTGCCTGGAAGTGGGGACGGGGTTTATACACACAGTATGGCTACACCTTC
CDR3 protein: CAWKWGRGLYTQYGYTF

V gene: TRBV29-1
clone size: few
D gene: TRBD2
J gene: TRBJ2-3
CDR3 DNA: TGCAGCGCGTTACTAGCGGGAAGGTCGACGACAGATACGCAGTATTTT
CDR3 protein: CSALLAGRSTTDTQYF

V gene: TRBV30
clone size: -
D gene: TRBD2
J gene: TRBJ2-1
CDR3 DNA: TGTGCCTGGAGTCTCTTAGCGGGTTACTACAATGAGCAGTTCTTC
CDR3 protein: CAWSLLAGYYNEQFF

V gene: TRBV29-1
clone size: few
D gene: -
J gene: TRBJ2-5
CDR3 DNA: TGCAGCGTTGAAAGGATGGCCCGGGAGACCCAGTACTTC
CDR3 protein: CSVERMARETQYF

V gene: TRBV6-5
clone size: once
D gene: -
J gene: TRBJ1-2
CDR3 DNA: TGTGCCAGCAGACTACAGTCCGATAACTATGGCTACACCTTC
CDR3 protein: CASRLQSDNYGYTF

V gene: TRBV6-5
clone size: -
D gene: -
J gene: TRBJ1-1
CDR3 DNA: TGTGCCAGCAGTTCCGGGACCTTTTTAAACACTGAAGCTTTCTTT
CDR3 protein: CASSSGTFLNTEAFF

V gene: TRBV7-2
clone size: few
D gene: -
J gene: TRBJ1-5
CDR3 DNA: TGTGCCAGCAGCTTAGCTAATAGCAATCAGCCCCAGCATTTT
CDR3 protein: CASSLANSNQPQHF

V gene: TRBV29-1
clone size: -
D gene: TRBD2
J gene: TRBJ2-4
CDR3 DNA: TGCAGCGTAGACGGACTAGCGGATTCCAAAAACATTCAGTACTTC
CDR3 protein: CSVDGLADSKNIQYF